Here is one T cell receptor (beta chain) with its context. Germline V lookup: CDR1 MDHEN, CDR2 SYDVKM. V lost 2 bases to trimming and J lost 0 bases; unmatched junction nucleotides: 3. CDR3 size: 15 residues. This entry comes from a study of blood T cell repertoires in COVID-19. Whole-study context: Sources were T cells, B-cell-depleted T cells, or PBMCs; the material itself was cDNA or gDNA.

Methods used by the authors: The assay estimated nucleated cells by amplifying reference gene primers. Libraries were prepared by immunoSEQ multiplex PCR; TCRdb keeps only in-frame clonotypes and omits some of them. D and trimming were read from the DNA, whereas the V and J calls and clone size are those reported in that table. Here the sample spans nearly 350,000 clones, roughly 87% being singletons. This receptor was obtained from a woman in her twenties or thirties who had recovered from COVID-19. Sequencing was performed on PBMCs or T cells enriched from blood (not recorded which). The genes are TRBV28 and TRBJ2-5, with 7 positions matching TRBD1. DNA for the CDR3: TGTGCCAGCAGTTTAGGAGACAGGGACCAAGAGACCCAGTACTTC. This encodes CASSLGDRDQETQYF.